These 30 T cell receptor beta chains were all obtained from the same sample, sequenced in a study of blood T cell repertoires in COVID-19. Assay used: immunoSEQ multiplex PCR; TCRdb lists only in-frame clones, some missing. Of some 290,000 clones in the sample, just under 90% were seen once. The sequencing input was peripheral blood. These receptors were obtained from a woman in her thirties with COVID-19, enrolled during active disease.

The V and J genes are TRBV11-2 and TRBJ2-5; D call uncertain. Germline CDR1 reads SGHAT; CDR2 reads FQNNGV. V was clipped by 3 bases and J by 5 bases, with 10 bases between them. The CDR3 covers 13 residues. The CDR3 DNA follows: TGTGCCAGCAGCTTCCCCGTCAGGGAGACCCAGTACTTC. This sequence encodes CASSFPVRETQYF.

J is TRBJ2-1 and V is TRBV7-6; 11 bases are a match to TRBD2. This CDR3 has 15 residues. Unmatched junction bases numbered 7, after V lost 5 bases and J lost 7 bases. Per the germline V gene, CDR1 is SGHVS and CDR2 is FNYEAQ. This chain's CDR3 is CASSPGVAGGNEQFF. In DNA form, the CDR3 reads TGTGCCAGCAGCCCCGGGGTAGCGGGGGGGAATGAGCAGTTCTTC.

The chain is built from TRBV4-1 and TRBJ2-2; 9 bases map to TRBD2. The CDR3 is made up of 20 amino acids. Germline CDR1 and CDR2: MGHRA and YSYEKL. The V and J ends lost 0 bases and 1 base, in that order; junction bases with no gene match: 12. CDR3 loop: CASSQDWAGGSFKNTGELFF. The CDR3 DNA is TGCGCCAGCAGCCAAGATTGGGCGGGGGGGAGTTTCAAGAACACCGGGGAGCTGTTTTTT.

The CDR3 DNA is TGTGCCAGCAGCGTAGTAGGAGGGGGGGTTTTCAGCTCGAACACCGGGGAGCTGTTTTTT. This translates into CASSVVGGGVFSSNTGELFF. The J gene is TRBJ2-2, the V gene TRBV9, with D perhaps matching TRBD2 (7 bases). The CDR3 length is 20 residues. Germline CDR1 and CDR2: SGDLS and YYNGEE. V was cut by 0 bases and J by 0 bases, with 21 bases left in between.

Here the CDR3 DNA reads TGTGCCAGTAGCCCAACCCCCGGGACAGGGGGCATTCGCTCCTACGAGCAGTACTTC. Translated, it gives CASSPTPGTGGIRSYEQYF. The rearrangement joins TRBV19 to TRBJ2-7; 12 bases agree with TRBD1. Germline V CDR1 and CDR2: LNHDA, SQIVND (reference sequence). The CDR3 has 19 residues. J gave up 0 bases and V 6 bases, and 15 bases lay outside the gene matches.

The rearrangement links TRBV7-8 to TRBJ2-5; no clear D gene. The germline V gene encodes CDR1 SGHVS and CDR2 FQNEAQ. Trimming pared 0 bases from V and 5 bases from J, leaving 10 bases between. The CDR3 extends over 14 amino acids. The DNA of the CDR3 is TGTGCCAGCAGCTTAGCCAATAGGCGGGAGACCCAGTACTTC. It encodes CASSLANRRETQYF.

This rearrangement joins TRBV10-3 to TRBJ1-2; 7 bases are a match to TRBD1. CDR3 length: 19 amino acids. With 0 bases clipped from V and 3 bases from J, the junction kept 16 bases outside the gene matches. Germline CDR1 is ENHRY and CDR2 is SYGVKD. The CDR3 region is CAISESRGRGASLDYGYTF. The CDR3 DNA sequence: TGTGCCATCAGTGAGTCGCGCGGCAGGGGGGCCAGTTTGGACTATGGCTACACCTTC.

This sequence joins TRBV28 and TRBJ2-1; the match to TRBD1 covers 9 bases. This CDR3 comprises 15 residues. CDR1 and CDR2 (germline): MDHEN, SYDVKM. The J segment lost 8 bases and the V segment lost 3 bases, leaving 8 bases of the junction unmatched. The CDR3 nucleotides read TGTGCCAGCAGTTTCTCGGACAGGGGTTTCGATGAGCAGTTCTTC. Translated, it gives CASSFSDRGFDEQFF.

The chain carries TRBV6-6 and TRBJ1-2, with TRBD1 matching over 7 bases. Looked up from germline, CDR1 is MNHNY and CDR2 is SVGAGI (reference sequence). The length of the CDR3 is 14 residues. The junction had 8 bases not matched to a gene; V was cut back by 4 bases and J by 6 bases. The CDR3: CASSWDSRGDGYTF. The CDR3 DNA is TGTGCCAGCAGTTGGGACAGCCGGGGAGATGGCTACACCTTC.

This clone was seen once. The V gene is TRBV18, the J gene TRBJ1-2, with D unresolved. The ends were cut back, 2 bases at V and 1 base at J, with 20 bases in the middle. The CDR3 is 18 amino acids. The germline V gene has CDR1 KGHSH and CDR2 LQKENI. The CDR3 bases are TGTGCCAGCTCACCAAATAAGGCGGGCAGCAACCTTAACTATGGCTACACCTTC. It yields the protein CASSPNKAGSNLNYGYTF.

This clone has a single count. The chain joins TRBV3-1 (or the pseudogene TRBV3-2) to TRBJ1-5, with TRBD1 as a possible D gene (5 bases). There are 12 residues in the CDR3. CDR1 LGHDT and CDR2 YNNKEL come from the germline V gene (reference sequence). V was pared by 5 bases and J by 7 bases, with 9 bases between. The CDR3 bases are TGTGCCAGCAGCTACCAGGGACAGCCCCAGCATTTT. As protein: CASSYQGQPQHF.

The genes are TRBV18 and TRBJ2-1; the match to TRBD2 covers 16 bases. J lost 5 bases, V lost 3 bases, and 16 bases had no gene match. CDR3 length equals 21 residues. CDR1 and CDR2 from the germline V gene are KGHSH and LQKENI. The CDR3 coding sequence is TGTGCCAGCTCACCCACGCTCGGGACTAGCGGGGGGGCGGGGGCCGACAATGAGCAGTTCTTC. The encoded protein is CASSPTLGTSGGAGADNEQFF. Complete variable domain (other parts from reference TRBV18 and TRBJ2-1): NAGVMQNPRHLVRRRGQEARLRCSPMKGHSHVYWYRQLPEEGLKFMVYLQKENIIDESGMPKERFSAEFPKEGPSILRIQQVVRGDSAAYFCASSPTLGTSGGAGADNEQFFGPGTRLTVL.

V gene TRBV7-9 combines with J gene TRBJ1-4; D might be TRBD1 (5 bases). Trimming removed 2 bases from V and 8 bases from J, with 15 bases in between. Germline values: CDR1 SEHNR, CDR2 FQNEAQ (reference sequence). The CDR3 extends over 15 amino acids. CDR3 in DNA: TGTGCCAGCAGCTTATCGGAACAGGTCAAGGAAAAACTGTTTTTT. It yields the protein CASSLSEQVKEKLFF.

This rearrangement joins TRBV24-1 to TRBJ2-2; 7 bases match TRBD1. CDR3 length: 14 amino acids. Trimming cost V 1 base and J 5 bases; bases outside gene matches: 0. The germline V gene has CDR1 KGHDR and CDR2 SFDVKD. The CDR3 here is CATSDLQGTGELFF. In nucleotides, the CDR3 is TGTGCCACCAGTGATTTACAGGGGACCGGGGAGCTGTTTTTT.

V is TRBV11-3 and J is TRBJ2-5; no reliable D call. Trimming cost V 2 bases and J 2 bases, with 6 bases left between them. The CDR3 consists of 13 residues. The germline V gene has CDR1 SGHNT and CDR2 YENEEA. The CDR3: CASSLFSQETQYF. The CDR3 nucleotides read TGTGCCAGCAGCTTATTCTCTCAAGAGACCCAGTACTTC.

The chain is built from TRBV5-6 and TRBJ1-1; 7 nucleotides match TRBD1. The germline CDR1 and CDR2 sequences are SGHDT and YYEEEE. V shed 2 bases and J 11 bases; nucleotides not matched to a gene: 12. The CDR3 covers 14 residues. CDR3 coding DNA: TGTGCCAGCAGCTTCTACCGGGACAGACGTTCGGCTTTCTTT. Protein sequence: CASSFYRDRRSAFF.

The CDR3: CAISESVATNEKLFF. The DNA of the CDR3 is TGTGCCATCAGTGAGTCGGTAGCAACTAATGAAAAACTGTTTTTT. The chain employs TRBV10-3 and TRBJ1-4, with no clear D. This CDR3 has 15 residues. CDR1 ENHRY and CDR2 SYGVKD come from the germline V gene. The V and J ends lost 0 bases and 0 bases respectively, with 5 bases between them.

The genes are TRBV24-1 and TRBJ1-3; D is undetermined. The CDR3 loop spans 13 amino acids. CDR1 is KGHDR, CDR2 SFDVKD, per germline. The germline V and J ends were trimmed by 4 bases and 4 bases, with 7 bases remaining between them. CDR3 nucleotides: TGTGCCACCAGTGAACAACAGGGAAACACCATATATTTT. Encoded protein: CATSEQQGNTIYF.

The CDR3 region has the DNA TGTGCCAGCAGCTTAGGCGATCTAGCGGGGGGCTGGGAGACCCAGTACTTC. This sequence encodes CASSLGDLAGGWETQYF. The chain employs TRBV11-3 and TRBJ2-5; 11 positions match TRBD2. The CDR3 consists of 17 residues. The germline CDR1 and CDR2 sequences are SGHNT and YENEEA. The J segment lost 5 bases and the V segment lost 1 base, leaving 9 bases of the junction unmatched.

In regard to this clone: Other DNA sequences of this sample code for an identical CDR3. The gene calls are TRBV5-6 and TRBJ1-1; TRBD1 agrees at 7 bases. Germline V gene lookup returns CDR1 SGHDT and CDR2 YYEEEE. V lost 4 bases, J lost 2 bases, and 5 bases stayed unmatched. There are 14 residues in the CDR3. The CDR3, as DNA: TGTGCCAGCAGCCCTTGGACAGGAAACACTGAAGCTTTCTTT. Its protein product is CASSPWTGNTEAFF. Looking up the rest from reference TRBV5-6 and TRBJ1-1 gives the full variable domain: DAGVTQSPTHLIKTRGQQVTLRCSPKSGHDTVSWYQQALGQGPQFIFQYYEEEERQRGNFPDRFSGHQFPNYSSELNVNALLLGDSALYLCASSPWTGNTEAFFGQGTRLTVV.

The V call is TRBV7-9, the J call TRBJ2-7, with TRBD1 as a possible D gene (6 bases). The CDR3 contains 12 residues. Germline V CDR1 and CDR2: SEHNR, FQNEAQ (reference sequence). V lost 7 bases, J lost 6 bases, and 13 bases lay in between. CDR3 DNA: TGTGCCAGCACCTTGACAGGATCCGAGCAGTACTTC. It is translated as CASTLTGSEQYF.

In nucleotides, the CDR3 is TGTGCCAGCAGTTACTTCGGGGGGAGCTATGGCTACACCTTC. This codes for CASSYFGGSYGYTF. The chain employs TRBV6-5 and TRBJ1-2; weak D call: TRBD1 (5 bases). V was cut by 1 base and J by 4 bases, with 10 bases left in between. This CDR3 contains 14 residues. Germline CDR1 is MNHEY and CDR2 is SVGAGI.

This chain joins TRBV2 and TRBJ1-2, with 7 bases matching TRBD1. This CDR3 region has 14 residues. CDR1 is SNHLY, CDR2 FYNNEI, per germline. V trimming: 4 bases; J trimming: 4 bases; junction bases outside the gene matches: 6. The DNA for the CDR3 is TGTGCCAGCAGTGTCCGACAGGGCCTCTATGGCTACACCTTC. It yields the protein CASSVRQGLYGYTF.

V usage is TRBV19 and J usage is TRBJ1-1; no reliable D call. The germline V gene has CDR1 LNHDA and CDR2 SQIVND (reference sequence). V gave up 5 bases and J gave up 1 base, with 11 bases separating them. CDR3 length: 14 amino acids. The CDR3 nucleotides read TGTGCCAGTAGTGCCTCCCGGGGGAACACTGAAGCTTTCTTT. This encodes CASSASRGNTEAFF.

The chain links TRBV10-2 to TRBJ2-4, with D possibly TRBD1 on 6 matching bases. The CDR3 contains 13 residues. Germline V gene data show CDR1 as WSHSY and CDR2 as SAAADI. The V and J ends lost 6 bases and 1 base respectively, with 7 bases between them. CDR3 loop: CASRDRAKNIQYF. Written as DNA, the CDR3 is TGCGCCAGCAGAGACAGGGCCAAAAACATTCAGTACTTC.

CDR3 in DNA: TGTGCCAGCAGCGGAGGAGGTGGAAACACCATATATTTT. The encoded protein is CASSGGGGNTIYF. The genes are TRBV9 and TRBJ1-3; D gene unclear. The CDR3 is 13 residues long. V was trimmed by 3 bases and J by 3 bases, leaving 7 bases between them. Germline CDR1 is SGDLS and CDR2 is YYNGEE.

V gene TRBV5-6 combines with J gene TRBJ1-6; the match to TRBD1 covers 10 bases. V trimming: 0 bases; J trimming: 10 bases; junction bases outside the gene matches: 4. In germline, CDR1 is SGHDT, CDR2 YYEEEE. CDR3 size: 15 residues. The DNA for the CDR3 is TGTGCCAGCAGCTTGGCTCCGGGACAGGGGTCACCCCTCCACTTT. This gives the protein CASSLAPGQGSPLHF.

This sequence joins TRBV10-3 and TRBJ1-2; 9 positions match TRBD1. Germline loops: CDR1 ENHRY, CDR2 SYGVKD. V was clipped by 3 bases and J by 6 bases; unmatched bases: 11. CDR3 length: 16 residues. CDR3: CAISEMGQGKGNGYTF. The CDR3 bases are TGTGCCATCAGTGAAATGGGACAGGGAAAAGGTAATGGCTACACCTTC.

The chain carries TRBV18 and TRBJ2-5, with 10 bases matching TRBD2. The CDR3 has 16 amino acids. The J segment lost 3 bases and the V segment lost 6 bases, leaving 10 bases of the junction unmatched. The germline V gene encodes CDR1 KGHSH and CDR2 LQKENI. CDR3 sequence (DNA): TGTGCCAGCTCCCGAGGACTAGCGGATCTAAAAGAGACCCAGTACTTC. Protein sequence: CASSRGLADLKETQYF.

The chain carries TRBV16 and TRBJ1-3; TRBD1 matches at 7 bases. The CDR3 length is 16 residues. The ends lost 2 bases at V and 0 bases at J; junction bases unmatched: 4. Germline assignment: CDR1 KGHSY and CDR2 FQNENV. The CDR3 is CASSQQRTGSGNTIYF. CDR3 nucleotides: TGTGCCAGCAGCCAACAAAGGACAGGCTCTGGAAACACCATATATTTT.